This TCR beta chain was recovered during a study of OX40 agonist ivuxolimab in advanced cancers. Study background: The dose-escalation cohort had hepatocellular carcinoma, melanoma, renal cell or head and neck cancer. Therapy given before enrollment (anti-PD-1, anti-PD-L1 or anti-CTLA-4) was allowed, and around 40% had some. Study findings and constraints: CD8+ T cells averaged more expanded clones than CD4+. Undetermined was the antigen specificity of the expanded peripheral T cells.

Germline lookup yields CDR1 LNHDA and CDR2 SQIVND (reference sequence). After removal of 6 bases from V and 8 bases from J, the junction contained 8 bases not matched to a gene. The CDR3 totals 14 residues. To note about this clone: The antigen is unknown.

This table comes from immunoSEQ multiplex PCR, and its TCRdb copy is limited to in-frame clones, with some not included. Of approximately 19,000 clones listed, approximately 85% are singletons. The input for sequencing was CD4+ or CD8+ T cells sorted from blood, taken in a trial of the OX40 agonist ivuxolimab. The TCR comes from an adult with an advanced solid tumor such as melanoma, head and neck, liver or kidney cancer. V gene TRBV19 combines with J gene TRBJ1-4; TRBD1 agrees at 8 bases. Here the CDR3 DNA reads TGTGCCAGTAGAAACCCAGGGGGCAGGGAAAAACTGTTTTTT. Translation: CASRNPGGREKLFF.